This TCR beta chain stems from a study of T cell responses to AZD1222 COVID-19 vaccine. Produced via immunoSEQ multiplex PCR; TCRdb's table is partial and in-frame only. Of about 120,000 clones in the sample, around 92% were seen once. To note about this clone: Antigen specificity is unknown.

Study observations and caveats: Clonal diversity was possibly underestimated, and white British individuals and females predominated among donors.

Between the trimmed V and J ends, which lost 3 bases and 5 bases, there was a span of 10 bases. This CDR3 contains 13 residues. Germline values: CDR1 LGHNA, CDR2 YSLEER. Specimen: peripheral blood, collected on day 0 of AZD1222 vaccination. The source is an adult in good health. The chain recombines TRBV4-3 with TRBJ2-5; D is perhaps TRBD1 (5 bases). CDR3 nucleotide sequence: TGCGCCAGCAGCCAGGGCAGGGTCGAGACCCAGTACTTC. It translates to CASSQGRVETQYF.